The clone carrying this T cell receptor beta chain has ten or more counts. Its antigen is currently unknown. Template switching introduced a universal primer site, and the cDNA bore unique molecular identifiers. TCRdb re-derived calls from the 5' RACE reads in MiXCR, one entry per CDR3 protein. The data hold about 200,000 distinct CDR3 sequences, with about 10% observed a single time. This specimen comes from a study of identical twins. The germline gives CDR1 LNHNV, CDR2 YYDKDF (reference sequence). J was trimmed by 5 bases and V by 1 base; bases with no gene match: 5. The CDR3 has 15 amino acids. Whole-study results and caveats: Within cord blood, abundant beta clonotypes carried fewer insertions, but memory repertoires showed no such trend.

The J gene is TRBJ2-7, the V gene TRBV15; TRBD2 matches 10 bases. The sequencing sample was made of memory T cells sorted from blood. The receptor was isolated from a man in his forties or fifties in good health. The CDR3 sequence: CATSRVGLAGDEQYF. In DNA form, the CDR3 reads TGTGCCACCAGCAGAGTGGGTCTAGCGGGAGACGAGCAGTACTTC.